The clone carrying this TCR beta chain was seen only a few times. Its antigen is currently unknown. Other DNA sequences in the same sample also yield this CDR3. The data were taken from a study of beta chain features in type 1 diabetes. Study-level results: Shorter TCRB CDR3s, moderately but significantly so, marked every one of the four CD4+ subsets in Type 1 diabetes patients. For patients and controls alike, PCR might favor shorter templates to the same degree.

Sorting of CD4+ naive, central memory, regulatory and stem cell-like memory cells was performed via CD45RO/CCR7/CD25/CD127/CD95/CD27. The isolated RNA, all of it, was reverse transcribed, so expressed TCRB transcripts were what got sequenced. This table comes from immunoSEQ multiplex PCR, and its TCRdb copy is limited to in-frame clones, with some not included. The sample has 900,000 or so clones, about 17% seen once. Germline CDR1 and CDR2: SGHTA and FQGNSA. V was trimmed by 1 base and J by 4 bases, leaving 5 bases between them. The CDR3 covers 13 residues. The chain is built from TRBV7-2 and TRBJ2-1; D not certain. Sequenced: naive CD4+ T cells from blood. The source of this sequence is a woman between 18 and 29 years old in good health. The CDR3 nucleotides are TGTGCCAGCAGCTTAGGCCGATACAATGAGCAGTTCTTC. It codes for CASSLGRYNEQFF.